This entry describes one TCR beta chain. V was pared by 4 bases and J by 0 bases, with 18 bases between. Germline CDR1 is GTSNPN and CDR2 is SVGIG (reference sequence). The CDR3 extends over 17 amino acids. The data were obtained in a study of blood T cell repertoires in COVID-19. Study-wide background: Spain, Italy and the United States supplied samples that represented acute and convalescent COVID-19. The cDNA or gDNA used as material had been derived from T cells, B-cell-depleted T cells, or PBMCs.

Per the authors' pipeline: Nucleated cell counts were estimated from reference gene primer amplification. This table comes from immunoSEQ multiplex PCR, and its TCRdb copy is limited to in-frame clones, with some not included. The V and J calls and clone size are taken from that table; D and trimming were inferred from the DNA. The sample has some 120,000 clones, over 65% seen once. Sequences were obtained from peripheral blood. This chain uses TRBV30 with TRBJ2-2; D perhaps matches TRBD2 (6 bases). This TCR was recovered from a man aged 25-40 years with acute or convalescent COVID-19. This CDR3 reads CAWTDGWGDANTGELFF. The CDR3 region has the DNA TGTGCCTGGACAGACGGTTGGGGGGACGCGAACACCGGGGAGCTGTTTTTT.